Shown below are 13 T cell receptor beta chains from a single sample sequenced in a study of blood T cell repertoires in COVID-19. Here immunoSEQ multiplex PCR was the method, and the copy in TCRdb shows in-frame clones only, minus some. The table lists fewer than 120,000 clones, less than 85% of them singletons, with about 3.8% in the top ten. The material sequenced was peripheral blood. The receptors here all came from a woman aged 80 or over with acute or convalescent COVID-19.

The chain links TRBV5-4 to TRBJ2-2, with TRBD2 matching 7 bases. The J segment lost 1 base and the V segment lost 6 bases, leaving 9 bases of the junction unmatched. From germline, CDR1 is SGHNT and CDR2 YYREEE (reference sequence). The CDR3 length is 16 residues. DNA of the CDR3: TGTGCCAGCACCTTTCAAAGCGGGATGAACACCGGGGAGCTGTTTTTT. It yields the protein CASTFQSGMNTGELFF.

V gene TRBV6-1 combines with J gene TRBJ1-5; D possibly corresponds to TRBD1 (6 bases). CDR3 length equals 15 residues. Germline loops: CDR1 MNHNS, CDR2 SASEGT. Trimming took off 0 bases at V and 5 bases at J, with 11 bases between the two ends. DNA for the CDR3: TGTGCCAGCAGTGAAGCGCCGGGGGGCGATCAGCCCCAGCATTTT. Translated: CASSEAPGGDQPQHF.

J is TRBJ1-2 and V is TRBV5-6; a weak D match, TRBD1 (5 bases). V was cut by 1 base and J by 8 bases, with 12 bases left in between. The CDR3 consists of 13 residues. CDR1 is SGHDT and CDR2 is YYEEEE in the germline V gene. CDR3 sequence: CASSLFQGGGYTF. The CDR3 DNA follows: TGTGCCAGCAGCTTGTTCCAGGGAGGGGGCTACACCTTC.

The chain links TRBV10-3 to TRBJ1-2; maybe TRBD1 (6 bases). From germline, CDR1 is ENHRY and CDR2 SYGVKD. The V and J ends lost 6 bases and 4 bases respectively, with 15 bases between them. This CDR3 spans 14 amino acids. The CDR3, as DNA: TGTGCCATCAGCCGGAGACAGGCCCCCTATGGCTACACCTTC. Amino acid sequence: CAISRRQAPYGYTF.

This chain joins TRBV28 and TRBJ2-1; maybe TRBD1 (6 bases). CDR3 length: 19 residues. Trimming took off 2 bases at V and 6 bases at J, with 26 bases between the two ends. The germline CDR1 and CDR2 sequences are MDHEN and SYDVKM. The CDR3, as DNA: TGTGCCAGCAGTTTAGTGTGGGGGCTATTAGGAAAAGTCCGCAATGAGCAGTTCTTC. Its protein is CASSLVWGLLGKVRNEQFF. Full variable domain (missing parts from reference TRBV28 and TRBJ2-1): DVKVTQSSRYLVKRTGEKVFLECVQDMDHENMFWYRQDPGLGLRLIYFSYDVKMKEKGDIPEGYSVSREKKERFSLILESASTNQTSMYLCASSLVWGLLGKVRNEQFFGPGTRLTVL.

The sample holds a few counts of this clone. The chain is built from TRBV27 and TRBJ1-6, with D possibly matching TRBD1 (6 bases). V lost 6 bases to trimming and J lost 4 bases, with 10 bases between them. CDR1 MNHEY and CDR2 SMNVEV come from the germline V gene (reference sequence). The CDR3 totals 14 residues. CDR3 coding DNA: TGTGCCAGCAGCCAGGACAGTTATAATTCACCCCTCCACTTT. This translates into CASSQDSYNSPLHF.

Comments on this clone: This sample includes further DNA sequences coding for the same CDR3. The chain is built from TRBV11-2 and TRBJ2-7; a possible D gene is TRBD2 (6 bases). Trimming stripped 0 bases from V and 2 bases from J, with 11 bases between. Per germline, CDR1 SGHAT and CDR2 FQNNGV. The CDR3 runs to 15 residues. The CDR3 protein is CASSLDRGAPYEQYF. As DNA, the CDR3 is TGTGCCAGCAGCTTAGATCGCGGGGCTCCCTACGAGCAGTACTTC.

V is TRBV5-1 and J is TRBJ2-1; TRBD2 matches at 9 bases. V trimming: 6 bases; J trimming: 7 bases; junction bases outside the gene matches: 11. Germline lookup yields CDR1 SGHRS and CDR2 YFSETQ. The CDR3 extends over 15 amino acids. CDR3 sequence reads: CASKSMGAGGNEQFF. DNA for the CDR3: TGCGCCAGCAAGAGTATGGGCGCGGGAGGGAATGAGCAGTTCTTC.

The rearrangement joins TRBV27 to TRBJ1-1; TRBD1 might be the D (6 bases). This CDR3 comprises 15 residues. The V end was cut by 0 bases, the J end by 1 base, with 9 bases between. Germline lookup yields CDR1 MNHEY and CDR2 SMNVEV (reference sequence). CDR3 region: CASSLSGQPNTEAFF. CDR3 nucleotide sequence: TGTGCCAGCAGTTTATCAGGACAGCCGAACACTGAAGCTTTCTTT.

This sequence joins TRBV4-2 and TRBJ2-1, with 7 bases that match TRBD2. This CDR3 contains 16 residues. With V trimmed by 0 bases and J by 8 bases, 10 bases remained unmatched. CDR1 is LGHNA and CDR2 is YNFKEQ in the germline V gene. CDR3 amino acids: CASSQEGQRDFDEQFF. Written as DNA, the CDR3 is TGTGCCAGCAGCCAAGAAGGCCAGCGGGATTTTGATGAGCAGTTCTTC.

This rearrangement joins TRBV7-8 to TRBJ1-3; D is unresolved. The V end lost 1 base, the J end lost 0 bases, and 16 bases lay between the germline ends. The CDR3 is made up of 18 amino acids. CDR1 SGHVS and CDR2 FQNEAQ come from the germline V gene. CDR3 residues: CASSLDAAARLSGNTIYF. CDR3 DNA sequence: TGTGCCAGCAGCTTAGACGCGGCAGCGCGACTCTCTGGAAACACCATATATTTT.

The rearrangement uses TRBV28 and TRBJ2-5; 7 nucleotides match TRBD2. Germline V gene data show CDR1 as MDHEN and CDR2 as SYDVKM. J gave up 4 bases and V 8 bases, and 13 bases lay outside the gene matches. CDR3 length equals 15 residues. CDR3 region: CASSPSGSGIETQYF. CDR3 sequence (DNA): TGTGCCAGCTCGCCTTCCGGGAGCGGGATAGAGACCCAGTACTTC. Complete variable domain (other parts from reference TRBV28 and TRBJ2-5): DVKVTQSSRYLVKRTGEKVFLECVQDMDHENMFWYRQDPGLGLRLIYFSYDVKMKEKGDIPEGYSVSREKKERFSLILESASTNQTSMYLCASSPSGSGIETQYFGPGTRLLVL.

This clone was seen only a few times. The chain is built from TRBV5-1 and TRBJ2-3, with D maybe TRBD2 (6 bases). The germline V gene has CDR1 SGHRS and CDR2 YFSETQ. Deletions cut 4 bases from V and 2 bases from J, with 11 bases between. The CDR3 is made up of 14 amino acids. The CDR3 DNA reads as TGCGCCAGCAGCCGGGACTTACTCACAGATACGCAGTATTTT. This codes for CASSRDLLTDTQYF.